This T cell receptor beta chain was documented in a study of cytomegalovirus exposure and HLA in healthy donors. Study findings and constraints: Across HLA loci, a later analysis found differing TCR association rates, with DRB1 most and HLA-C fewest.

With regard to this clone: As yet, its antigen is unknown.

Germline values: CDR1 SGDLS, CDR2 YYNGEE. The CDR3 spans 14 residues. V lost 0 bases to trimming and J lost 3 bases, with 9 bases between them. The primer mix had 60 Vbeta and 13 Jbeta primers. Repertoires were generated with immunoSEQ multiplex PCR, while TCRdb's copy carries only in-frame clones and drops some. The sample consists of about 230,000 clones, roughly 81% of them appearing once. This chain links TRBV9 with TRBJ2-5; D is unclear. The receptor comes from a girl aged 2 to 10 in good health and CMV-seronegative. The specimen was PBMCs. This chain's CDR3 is CASSVAPQKETQYF. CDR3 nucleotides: TGTGCCAGCAGCGTAGCCCCCCAGAAAGAGACCCAGTACTTC. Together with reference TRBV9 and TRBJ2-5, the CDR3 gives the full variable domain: DSGVTQTPKHLITATGQRVTLRCSPRSGDLSVYWYQQSLDQGLQFLIQYYNGEERAKGNILERFSAQQFPDLHSELNLSSLELGDSALYFCASSVAPQKETQYFGPGTRLLVL.